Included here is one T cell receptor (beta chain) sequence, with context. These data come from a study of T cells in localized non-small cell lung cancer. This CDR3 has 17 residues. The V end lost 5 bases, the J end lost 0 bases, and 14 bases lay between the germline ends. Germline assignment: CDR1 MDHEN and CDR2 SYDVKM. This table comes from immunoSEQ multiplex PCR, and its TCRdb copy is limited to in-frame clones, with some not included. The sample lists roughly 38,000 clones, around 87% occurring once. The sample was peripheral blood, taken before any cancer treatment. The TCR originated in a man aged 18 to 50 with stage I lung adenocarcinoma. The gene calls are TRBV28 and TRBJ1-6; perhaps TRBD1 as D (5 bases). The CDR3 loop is CASSPIGGSSYNSPLHF. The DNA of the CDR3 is TGTGCCAGCAGTCCGATTGGGGGAAGCTCCTATAATTCACCCCTCCACTTT. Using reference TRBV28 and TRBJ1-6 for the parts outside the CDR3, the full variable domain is DVKVTQSSRYLVKRTGEKVFLECVQDMDHENMFWYRQDPGLGLRLIYFSYDVKMKEKGDIPEGYSVSREKKERFSLILESASTNQTSMYLCASSPIGGSSYNSPLHFGNGTRLTVT.